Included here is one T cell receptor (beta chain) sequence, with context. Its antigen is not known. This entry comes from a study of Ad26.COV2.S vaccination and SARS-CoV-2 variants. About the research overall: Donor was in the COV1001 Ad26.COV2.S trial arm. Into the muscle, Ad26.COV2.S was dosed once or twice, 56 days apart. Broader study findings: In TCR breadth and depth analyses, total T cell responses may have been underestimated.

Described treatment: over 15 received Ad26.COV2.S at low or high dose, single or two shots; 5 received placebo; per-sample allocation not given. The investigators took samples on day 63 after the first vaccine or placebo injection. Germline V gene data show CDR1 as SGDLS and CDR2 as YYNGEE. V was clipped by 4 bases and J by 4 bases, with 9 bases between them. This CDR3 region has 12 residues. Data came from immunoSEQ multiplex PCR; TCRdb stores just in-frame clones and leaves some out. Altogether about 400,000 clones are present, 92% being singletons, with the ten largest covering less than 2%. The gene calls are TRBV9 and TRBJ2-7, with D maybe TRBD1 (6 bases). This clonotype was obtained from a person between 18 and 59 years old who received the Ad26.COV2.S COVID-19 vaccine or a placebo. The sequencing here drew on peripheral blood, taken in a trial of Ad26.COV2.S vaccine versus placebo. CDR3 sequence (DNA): TGTGCCAGCAGCCCAGGGGCTTACGAGCAGTACTTC. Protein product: CASSPGAYEQYF.